What follows are 8 T cell receptor beta chains derived from one specimen sequenced in a study of cytomegalovirus exposure and HLA in healthy donors. PCR employed 60 Vbeta and 13 Jbeta primers. TCRdb keeps only in-frame clones here, not all; method: immunoSEQ multiplex PCR. The table lists under 150,000 clones, around 78% of them singletons. What was sequenced was PBMCs. Source of these receptors: a male donor in good health and CMV-seronegative.

J is TRBJ2-2 and V is TRBV27; 7 bases are a match to TRBD2. CDR1 is MNHEY and CDR2 is SMNVEV in the germline V gene (reference sequence). V shed 2 bases, J shed 2 bases, and the junction held 14 bases outside the gene matches. The CDR3 consists of 19 residues. CDR3 in DNA: TGTGCCAGCAGTTTAACTTTTCTACGGCGGGGGAAAAACACCGGGGAGCTGTTTTTT. Amino acid sequence: CASSLTFLRRGKNTGELFF.

J is TRBJ1-3 and V is TRBV6-6; 9 positions agree with TRBD1. The CDR3 totals 16 residues. In germline, CDR1 is MNHNY, CDR2 SVGAGI (reference sequence). V shed 5 bases and J 4 bases; nucleotides not matched to a gene: 9. The CDR3 is CASSQPWTGAGNTIYF. Written as DNA, the CDR3 is TGTGCCAGCAGTCAACCCTGGACAGGGGCCGGAAACACCATATATTTT.

In this sample, this clone turned up once. This chain links TRBV29-1 with TRBJ1-2, with D possibly being TRBD1 (5 bases). The CDR3 runs 13 residues. Trimming took off 6 bases at V and 2 bases at J, with 13 bases between the two ends. The V gene's germline CDR1 is SQVTM and CDR2 ANQGSEA. CDR3 amino acids: CSVDMQGNYGYTF. CDR3 DNA: TGCAGCGTGGACATGCAGGGAAACTATGGCTACACCTTC.

This clone was counted once. The chain is built from TRBV5-4 and TRBJ1-2; D ambiguous. Trimming stripped 1 base from V and 6 bases from J, with 10 bases between. The CDR3 spans 13 residues. Per germline, CDR1 SGHNT and CDR2 YYREEE (reference sequence). DNA for the CDR3: TGTGCCAGCAGCTTGCGGGTTGGAGATGGCTACACCTTC. Protein: CASSLRVGDGYTF. The full variable domain, completed using reference TRBV5-4 and TRBJ1-2, is ETGVTQSPTHLIKTRGQQVTLRCSSQSGHNTVSWYQQALGQGPQFIFQYYREEENGRGNFPPRFSGLQFPNYSSELNVNALELDDSALYLCASSLRVGDGYTFGSGTRLTVV.

The chain joins TRBV7-9 to TRBJ2-1; 7 bases map to TRBD2. Per the germline V gene, CDR1 is SEHNR and CDR2 is FQNEAQ (reference sequence). There are 15 residues in the CDR3. The V and J ends lost 5 bases and 2 bases, in that order; junction bases with no gene match: 6. DNA for the CDR3: TGTGCCAGCAGCCCACTAGCGAGACCCTACAATGAGCAGTTCTTC. Amino acid sequence: CASSPLARPYNEQFF.

The CDR3 DNA reads as TGTGCCAGCAGCCCCGGTAGGGCGGGGGGTTCCTACGAGCAGTACTTC. Translating it yields CASSPGRAGGSYEQYF. The chain combines TRBV7-8 with TRBJ2-7; 8 bases align to TRBD2. V dropped 5 bases and J dropped 1; count of bases not matched to a gene: 10. This CDR3 region has 16 residues. The germline V gene encodes CDR1 SGHVS and CDR2 FQNEAQ.

This clone was observed a single time. The chain couples TRBV7-2 to TRBJ2-7; D remains unclear. The CDR3 loop spans 12 amino acids. Per germline, CDR1 SGHTA and CDR2 FQGNSA. V was trimmed by 0 bases and J by 5 bases, leaving 5 bases between them. The CDR3 loop reads CASSLAYHEQYF. The CDR3 coding sequence is TGTGCCAGCAGCTTAGCCTACCACGAGCAGTACTTC. Filled out from reference TRBV7-2 and TRBJ2-7, the complete variable domain reads GAGVSQSPSNKVTEKGKDVELRCDPISGHTALYWYRQSLGQGLEFLIYFQGNSAPDKSGLPSDRFSAERTGGSVSTLTIQRTQQEDSAVYLCASSLAYHEQYFGPGTRLTVT.

This sequence joins TRBV29-1 and TRBJ2-6; maybe TRBD1 (5 bases). Per the germline V gene, CDR1 is SQVTM and CDR2 is ANQGSEA. V shed 6 bases and J shed 0 bases, with 12 bases lying between them. The CDR3 has 15 residues. The CDR3 DNA reads TGCAGCGTAACAGGTCTTAGCTCTGGGGCCAACGTCCTGACTTTC. Protein product: CSVTGLSSGANVLTF.